This T cell receptor (beta chain) was sequenced for a study of beta chain features in type 1 diabetes. Study in general: Similarity in age, gender and cell yields was seen between patients and healthy donors. Findings and caveats of the study: Reduced insertions and increased deletions marked VDJ junctions in type 1 diabetes patients. The cDNA sequencing approach could over-represent high-TCR-expressing cells.

Central memory, naive, regulatory and stem cell-like memory CD4+ cells were sorted by CD45RO/CCR7/CD25/CD127/CD95/CD27. The study reverse transcribed the entire isolated RNA, so it sequenced expressed TCRB transcripts. TCRdb keeps only in-frame clones here, not all; method: immunoSEQ multiplex PCR. The sample holds about 150,000 clones, roughly 10% seen once. This clone was observed many times. What it recognizes is unknown. This sequence was found in a man aged 18 to 30 in good health. Material for sequencing was central memory CD4+ T cells from blood.

CDR3 region: CASSGRQGGYGYTF. The CDR3 DNA follows: TGTGCCAGCAGCGGCCGACAGGGAGGCTATGGCTACACCTTC. The chain recombines TRBV9 with TRBJ1-2, with 7 bases that match TRBD1. The CDR3 is 14 residues long. CDR1 and CDR2 (germline): SGDLS, YYNGEE. J gave up 4 bases and V 3 bases, and 6 bases lay outside the gene matches.